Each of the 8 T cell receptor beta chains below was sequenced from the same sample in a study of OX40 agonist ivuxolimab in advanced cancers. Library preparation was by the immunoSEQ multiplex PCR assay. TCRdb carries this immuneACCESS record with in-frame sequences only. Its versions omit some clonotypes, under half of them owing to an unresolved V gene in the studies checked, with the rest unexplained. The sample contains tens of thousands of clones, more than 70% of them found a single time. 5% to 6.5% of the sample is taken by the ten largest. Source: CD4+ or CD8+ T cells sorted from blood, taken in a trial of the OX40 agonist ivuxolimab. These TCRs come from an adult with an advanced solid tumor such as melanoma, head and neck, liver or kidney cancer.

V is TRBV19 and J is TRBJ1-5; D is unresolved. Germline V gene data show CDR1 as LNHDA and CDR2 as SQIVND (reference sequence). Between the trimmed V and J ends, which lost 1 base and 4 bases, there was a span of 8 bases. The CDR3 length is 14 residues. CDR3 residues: CASSIGPGNQPQHF. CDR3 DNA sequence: TGTGCCAGTAGTATAGGTCCCGGGAATCAGCCCCAGCATTTT.

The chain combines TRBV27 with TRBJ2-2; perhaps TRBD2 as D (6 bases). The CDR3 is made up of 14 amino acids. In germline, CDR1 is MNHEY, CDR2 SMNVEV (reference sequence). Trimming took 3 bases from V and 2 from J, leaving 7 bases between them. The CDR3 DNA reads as TGTGCCAGCAGTTTCGGGGGAAACACCGGGGAGCTGTTTTTT. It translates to CASSFGGNTGELFF.

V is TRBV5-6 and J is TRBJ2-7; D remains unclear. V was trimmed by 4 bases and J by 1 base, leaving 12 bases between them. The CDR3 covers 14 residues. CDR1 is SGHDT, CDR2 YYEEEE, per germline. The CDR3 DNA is TGTGCCAGCAGCCCACGGACGGTTTCCTACGAGCAGTACGTC. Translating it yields CASSPRTVSYEQYV.

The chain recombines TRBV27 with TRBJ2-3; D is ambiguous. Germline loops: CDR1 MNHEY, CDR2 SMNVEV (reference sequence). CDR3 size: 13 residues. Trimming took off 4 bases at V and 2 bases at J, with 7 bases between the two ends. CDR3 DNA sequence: TGTGCCAGCAGTTGGGGAATCACAGATACGCAGTATTTT. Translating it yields CASSWGITDTQYF.

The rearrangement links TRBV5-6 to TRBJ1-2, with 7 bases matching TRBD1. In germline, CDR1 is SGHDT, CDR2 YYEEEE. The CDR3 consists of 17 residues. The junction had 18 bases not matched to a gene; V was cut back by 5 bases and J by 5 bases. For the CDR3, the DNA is TGTGCCAGCAGTTTTGGACAGGACTATTCAACAGGGTATGGCTACACCTTC. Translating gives CASSFGQDYSTGYGYTF.

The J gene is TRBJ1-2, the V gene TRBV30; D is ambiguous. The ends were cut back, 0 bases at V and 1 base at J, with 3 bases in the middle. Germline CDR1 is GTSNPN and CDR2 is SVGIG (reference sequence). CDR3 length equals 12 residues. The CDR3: CAWSVINYGYTF. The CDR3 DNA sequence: TGTGCCTGGAGTGTGATTAACTATGGCTACACCTTC.

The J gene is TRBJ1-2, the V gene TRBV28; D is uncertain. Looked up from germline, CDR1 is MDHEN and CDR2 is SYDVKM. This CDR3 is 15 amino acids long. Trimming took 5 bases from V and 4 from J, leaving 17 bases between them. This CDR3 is CASSLRLGRGYGYTF. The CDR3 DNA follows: TGTGCCAGCAGTCTTCGACTTGGGCGGGGCTATGGCTACACCTTC.

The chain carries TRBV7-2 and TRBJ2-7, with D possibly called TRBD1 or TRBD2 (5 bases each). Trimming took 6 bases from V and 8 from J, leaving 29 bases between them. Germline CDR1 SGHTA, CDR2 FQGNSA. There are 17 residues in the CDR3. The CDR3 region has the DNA TGTGCCAGCAGTTATCCCGCATCGGGGCTAGTTGTGGAGCAGCAGTACTTC. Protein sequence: CASSYPASGLVVEQQYF.